This T cell receptor beta chain comes out of a study of control samples from healthy donors and cancer patients. Repertoires were generated with immunoSEQ multiplex PCR, while TCRdb's copy carries only in-frame clones and drops some. The sample includes approximately 150,000 clones, around 90% of them seen just once. Trimming left V 5 bases short and J 3 bases short, with 14 bases between. CDR1 is SGHAT and CDR2 is FQDESV in the germline V gene (reference sequence). CDR3 length: 14 amino acids. The V call is TRBV11-1, the J call TRBJ2-7; D is perhaps TRBD1 (6 bases). The source is a man between 18 and 35 years old in good health. Sequencing used blood. The CDR3, as DNA: TGTGCCAGCAGCGACCGGGACACACACTACGAGCAGTACTTC. It yields the protein CASSDRDTHYEQYF.